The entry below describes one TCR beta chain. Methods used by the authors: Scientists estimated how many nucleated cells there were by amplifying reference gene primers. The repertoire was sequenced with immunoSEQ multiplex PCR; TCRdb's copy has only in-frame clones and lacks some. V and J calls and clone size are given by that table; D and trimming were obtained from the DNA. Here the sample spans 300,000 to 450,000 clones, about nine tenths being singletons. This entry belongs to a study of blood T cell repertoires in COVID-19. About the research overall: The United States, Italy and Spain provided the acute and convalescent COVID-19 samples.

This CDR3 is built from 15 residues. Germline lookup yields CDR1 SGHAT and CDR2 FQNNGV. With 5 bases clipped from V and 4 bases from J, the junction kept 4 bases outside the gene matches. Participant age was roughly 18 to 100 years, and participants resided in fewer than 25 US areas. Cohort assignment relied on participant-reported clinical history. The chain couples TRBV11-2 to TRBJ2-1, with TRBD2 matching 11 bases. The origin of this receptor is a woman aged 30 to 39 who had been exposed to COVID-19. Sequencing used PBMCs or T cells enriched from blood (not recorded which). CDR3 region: CASSKLAGEYNEQFF. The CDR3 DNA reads TGTGCCAGCAGCAAACTAGCGGGAGAGTACAATGAGCAGTTCTTC.